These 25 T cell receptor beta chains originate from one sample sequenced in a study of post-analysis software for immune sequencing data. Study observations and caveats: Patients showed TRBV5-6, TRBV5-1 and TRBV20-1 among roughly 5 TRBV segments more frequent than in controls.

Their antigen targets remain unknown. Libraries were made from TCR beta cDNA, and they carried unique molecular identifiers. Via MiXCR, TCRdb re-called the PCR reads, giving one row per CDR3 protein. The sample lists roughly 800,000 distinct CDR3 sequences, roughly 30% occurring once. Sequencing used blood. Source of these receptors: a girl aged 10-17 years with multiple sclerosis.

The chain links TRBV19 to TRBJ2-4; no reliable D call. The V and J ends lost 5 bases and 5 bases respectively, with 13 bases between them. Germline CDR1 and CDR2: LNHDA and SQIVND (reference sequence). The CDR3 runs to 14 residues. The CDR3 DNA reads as TGTGCCAGTAGTTTGGGTCGTCTGGAAAACATTCAGTACTTC. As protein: CASSLGRLENIQYF.

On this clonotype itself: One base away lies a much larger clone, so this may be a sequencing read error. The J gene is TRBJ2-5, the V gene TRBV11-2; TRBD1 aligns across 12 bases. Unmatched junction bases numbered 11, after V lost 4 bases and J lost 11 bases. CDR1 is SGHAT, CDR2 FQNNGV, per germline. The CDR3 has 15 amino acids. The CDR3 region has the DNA TGTGCCAGCAGCTCCGGGACAGGGGGCTACAATGAGCAGTACTTC. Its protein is CASSSGTGGYNEQYF.

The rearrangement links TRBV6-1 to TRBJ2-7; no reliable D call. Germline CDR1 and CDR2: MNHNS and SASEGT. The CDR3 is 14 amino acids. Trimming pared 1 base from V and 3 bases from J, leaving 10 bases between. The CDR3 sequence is CASSEGVGSYEQYF. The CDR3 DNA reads TGTGCCAGCAGTGAAGGCGTGGGAAGCTACGAGCAGTACTTC.

The CDR3 nucleotides read TGCAGTGCCCGAATGACAGCGAACACTGAAGCTTTCTTT. It is translated as CSARMTANTEAFF. The gene calls are TRBV20-1 and TRBJ1-1, with D possibly matching TRBD1 (5 bases). CDR1 and CDR2 (germline): DFQATT, SNEGSKA (reference sequence). The CDR3 runs to 13 residues. Trimming stripped 6 bases from V and 1 base from J, with 12 bases between.

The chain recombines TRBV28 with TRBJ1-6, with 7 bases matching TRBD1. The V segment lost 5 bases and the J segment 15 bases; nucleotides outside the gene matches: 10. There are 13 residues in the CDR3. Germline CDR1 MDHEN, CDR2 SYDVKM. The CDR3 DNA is TGTGCCAGCAGTGGCTACATGAGGGGGCTCCTCCACTTT. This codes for CASSGYMRGLLHF.

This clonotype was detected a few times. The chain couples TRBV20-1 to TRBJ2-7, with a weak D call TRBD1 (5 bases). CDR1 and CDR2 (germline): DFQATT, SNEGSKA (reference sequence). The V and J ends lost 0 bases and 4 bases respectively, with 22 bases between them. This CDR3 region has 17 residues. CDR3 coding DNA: TGCAGTGCTAGAGACCCTTCTGAGCCAGGGATTACTTACGAGCAGTACTTC. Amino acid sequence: CSARDPSEPGITYEQYF.

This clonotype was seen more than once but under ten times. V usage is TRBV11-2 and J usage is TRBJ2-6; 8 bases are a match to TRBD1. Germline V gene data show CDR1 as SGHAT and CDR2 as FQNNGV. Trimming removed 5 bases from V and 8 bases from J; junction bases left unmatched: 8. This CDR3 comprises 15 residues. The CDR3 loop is CASSLGTGGTNVLTF. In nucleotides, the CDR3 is TGTGCCAGCAGCCTAGGAACAGGGGGAACCAACGTCCTGACTTTC.

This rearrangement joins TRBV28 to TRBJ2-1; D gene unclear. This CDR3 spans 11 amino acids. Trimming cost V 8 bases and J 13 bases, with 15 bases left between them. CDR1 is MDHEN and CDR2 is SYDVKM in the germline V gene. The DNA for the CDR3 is TGTGCCAGCCTCAACACAAACCATCAGTTCTTC. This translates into CASLNTNHQFF.

Here the CDR3 reads CSASNRGPISPLHF. The CDR3, as DNA: TGCAGTGCTAGTAACAGGGGACCTATTTCACCCCTCCACTTT. The chain combines TRBV20-1 with TRBJ1-6, with 7 nucleotides matching TRBD1. The V gene end was trimmed by 3 bases and the J gene end by 9 bases; junction bases not matched to a gene: 8. Germline V gene lookup returns CDR1 DFQATT and CDR2 SNEGSKA (reference sequence). There are 14 residues in the CDR3.

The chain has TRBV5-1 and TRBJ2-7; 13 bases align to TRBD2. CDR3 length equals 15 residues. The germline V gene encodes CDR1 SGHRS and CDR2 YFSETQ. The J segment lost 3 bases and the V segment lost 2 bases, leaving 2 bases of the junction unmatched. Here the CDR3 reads CASSFGLAGDYEQYF. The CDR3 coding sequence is TGCGCCAGCAGCTTTGGACTAGCGGGAGACTACGAGCAGTACTTC.

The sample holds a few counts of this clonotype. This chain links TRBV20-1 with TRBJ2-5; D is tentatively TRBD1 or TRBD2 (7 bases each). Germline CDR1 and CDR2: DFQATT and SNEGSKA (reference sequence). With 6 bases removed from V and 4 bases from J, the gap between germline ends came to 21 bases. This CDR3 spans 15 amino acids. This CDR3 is CSAYPREGAGETQYF. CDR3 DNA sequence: TGCAGTGCATACCCTAGGGAGGGGGCGGGAGAGACCCAGTACTTC.

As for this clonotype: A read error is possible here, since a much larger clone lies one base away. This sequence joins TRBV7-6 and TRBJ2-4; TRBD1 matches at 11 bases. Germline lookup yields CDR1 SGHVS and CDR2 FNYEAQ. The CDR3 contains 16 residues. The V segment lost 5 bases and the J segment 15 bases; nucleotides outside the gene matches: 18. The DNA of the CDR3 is TGTGCCAGCAGCCCGGGACAGGGGGACTTCTCCTACGAGCGGTACTTC. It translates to CASSPGQGDFSYERYF.

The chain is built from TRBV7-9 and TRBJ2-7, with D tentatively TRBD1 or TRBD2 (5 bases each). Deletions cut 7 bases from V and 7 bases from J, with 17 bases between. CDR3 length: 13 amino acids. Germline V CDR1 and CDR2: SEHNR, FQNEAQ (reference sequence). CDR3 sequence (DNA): TGTGCCAGCATTCTCCGACGGGGCGGGGAGCAGTACTTC. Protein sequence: CASILRRGGEQYF.

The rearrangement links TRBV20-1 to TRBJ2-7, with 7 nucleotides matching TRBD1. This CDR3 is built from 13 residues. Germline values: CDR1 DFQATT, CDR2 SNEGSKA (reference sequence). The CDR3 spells CRGIQGTDNEQYF. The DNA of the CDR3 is TGCAGGGGGATACAGGGGACAGACAATGAGCAGTACTTC.

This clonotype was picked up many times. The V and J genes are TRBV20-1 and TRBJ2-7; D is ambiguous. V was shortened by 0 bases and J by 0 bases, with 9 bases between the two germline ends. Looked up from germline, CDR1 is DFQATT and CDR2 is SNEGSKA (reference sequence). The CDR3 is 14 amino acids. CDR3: CSARDFQVSYEQYF. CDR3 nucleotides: TGCAGTGCTAGAGATTTTCAGGTCTCCTACGAGCAGTACTTC.

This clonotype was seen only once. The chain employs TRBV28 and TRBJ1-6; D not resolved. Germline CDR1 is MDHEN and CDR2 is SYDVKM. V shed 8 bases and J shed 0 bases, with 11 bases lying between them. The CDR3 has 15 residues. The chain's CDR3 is CASGPTGSYNSPLHF. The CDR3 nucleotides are TGTGCCAGCGGGCCCACTGGCTCCTATAATTCACCCCTCCACTTT.

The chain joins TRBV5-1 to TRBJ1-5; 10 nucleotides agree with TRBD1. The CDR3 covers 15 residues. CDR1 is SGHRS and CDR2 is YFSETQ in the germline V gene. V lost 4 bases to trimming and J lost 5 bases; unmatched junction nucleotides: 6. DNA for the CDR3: TGCGCCAGCAGCCCGGGGACAGGGGCCGATCAGCCCCAGCATTTT. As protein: CASSPGTGADQPQHF.

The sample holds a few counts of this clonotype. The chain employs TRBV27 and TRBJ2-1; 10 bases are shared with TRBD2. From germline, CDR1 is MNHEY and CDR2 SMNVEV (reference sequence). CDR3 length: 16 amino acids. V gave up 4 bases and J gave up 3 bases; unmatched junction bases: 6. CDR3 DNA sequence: TGTGCCAGCAGTTATGCGGCTAGCGGGGGCTACAATGAGCAGTTCTTC. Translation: CASSYAASGGYNEQFF.

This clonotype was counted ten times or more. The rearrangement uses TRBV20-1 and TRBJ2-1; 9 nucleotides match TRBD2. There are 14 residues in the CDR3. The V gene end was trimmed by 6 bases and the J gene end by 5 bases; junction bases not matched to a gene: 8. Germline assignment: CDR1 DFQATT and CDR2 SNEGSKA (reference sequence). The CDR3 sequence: CSAVAGAGNNEQFF. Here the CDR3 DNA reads TGCAGTGCCGTAGCGGGGGCCGGAAACAATGAGCAGTTCTTC.

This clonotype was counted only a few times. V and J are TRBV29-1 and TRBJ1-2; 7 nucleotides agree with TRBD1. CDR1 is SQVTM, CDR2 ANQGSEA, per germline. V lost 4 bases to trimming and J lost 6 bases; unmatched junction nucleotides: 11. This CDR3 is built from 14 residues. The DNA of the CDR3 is TGCAGCGTTGGTGGAGGAGACAGGGTCGATGGCTACACCTTC. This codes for CSVGGGDRVDGYTF.

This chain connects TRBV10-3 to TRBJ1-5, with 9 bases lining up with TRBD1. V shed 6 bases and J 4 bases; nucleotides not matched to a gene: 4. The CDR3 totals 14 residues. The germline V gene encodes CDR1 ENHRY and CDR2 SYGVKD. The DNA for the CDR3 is TGTGCCATCAGACCCGGGACAGGGAATCAGCCCCAGCATTTT. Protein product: CAIRPGTGNQPQHF.

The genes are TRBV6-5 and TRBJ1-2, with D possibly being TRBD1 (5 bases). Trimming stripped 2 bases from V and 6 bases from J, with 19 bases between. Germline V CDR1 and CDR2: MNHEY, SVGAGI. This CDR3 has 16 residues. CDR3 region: CASSYRGIPTGDGYTF. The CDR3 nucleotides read TGTGCCAGCAGTTACCGGGGGATCCCGACGGGTGATGGCTACACCTTC.

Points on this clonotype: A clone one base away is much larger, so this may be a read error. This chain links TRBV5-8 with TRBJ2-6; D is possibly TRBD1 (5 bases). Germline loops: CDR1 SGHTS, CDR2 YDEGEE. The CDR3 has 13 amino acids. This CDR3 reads CASSFTGADVLTF. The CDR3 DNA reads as TGTGCCAGCAGCTTTACTGGGGCCGACGTCCTGACTTTC. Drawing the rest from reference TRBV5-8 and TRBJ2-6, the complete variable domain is EAGVTQSPTHLIKTRGQQATLRCSPISGHTSVYWYQQALGLGLQFLLWYDEGEERNRGNFPPRFSGRQFPNYSSELNVNALELEDSALYLCASSFTGADVLTFGAGSRLTVL.

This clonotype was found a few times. Here the CDR3 DNA reads TGCAGCGTTGAAGCCGAAGCGCCCTACGAGCAGTACTTC. This codes for CSVEAEAPYEQYF. The chain combines TRBV29-1 with TRBJ2-7; D is undetermined. The germline V gene encodes CDR1 SQVTM and CDR2 ANQGSEA. CDR3 length: 13 residues. Trimming removed 1 base from V and 2 bases from J, with 9 bases in between.

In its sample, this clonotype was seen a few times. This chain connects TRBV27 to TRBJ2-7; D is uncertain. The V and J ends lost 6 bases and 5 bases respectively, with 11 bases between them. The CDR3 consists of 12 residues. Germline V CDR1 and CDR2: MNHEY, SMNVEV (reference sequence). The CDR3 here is CASRHLRDEQYF. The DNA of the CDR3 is TGTGCCAGCAGACATCTCCGGGACGAGCAGTACTTC.